This TCR beta chain is from a study of Ad26.COV2.S vaccination and SARS-CoV-2 variants. As to treatment: about 20 received Ad26.COV2.S at low or high dose, single or two shots; five or six received placebo; per-sample allocation not given. Material that was analyzed had been drawn on day 63 after the first vaccine or placebo injection. Turning to this clone: Its matching antigen is unknown.

The germline V and J ends were trimmed by 8 bases and 3 bases, with 17 bases remaining between them. This CDR3 contains 14 residues. Germline CDR1 reads SGHAT; CDR2 reads FQNNGV. The data were produced by immunoSEQ multiplex PCR, yet TCRdb's version contains in-frame clones alone and is incomplete. The data contain some 400,000 clones, 70% to 90% of them singletons. Overall study findings and caveats: Comparable non-spike TCR breadth was observed in vaccine and placebo recipients. Participants in the vaccine arm had higher spike-specific TCR breadth; placebo recipients had lower. CD8+ and CD4+ T cells specific for spike reportedly responded with substantial breadth after vaccination.

This specimen was peripheral blood, taken in a trial of Ad26.COV2.S vaccine versus placebo. The chain couples TRBV11-2 to TRBJ2-7; a weak D match, TRBD2 (6 bases). This receptor was identified in a person between 18 and 60 years old who received the Ad26.COV2.S COVID-19 vaccine or a placebo. CDR3 protein: CASDSGGPNYEQYF. As DNA, the CDR3 is TGTGCCAGCGACAGCGGAGGGCCGAACTACGAGCAGTACTTC.